A selection of T cell receptor beta chains follows, all from one sample in a study of cytomegalovirus exposure and HLA in healthy donors. Clones were sequenced by immunoSEQ multiplex PCR, and TCRdb holds only the in-frame ones, with some missing. The repertoire holds 150,000 to 200,000 clones, with 75% to 85% as singletons. Sequencing input: PBMCs. The receptors were gathered from a young woman in good health and CMV-seronegative. The CDR3 runs from the conserved cysteine through the conserved F or W. A D gene is named only where the DNA matches it firmly. The listing skips clone size in some rows; elsewhere it reads once, few, many or a size class.

len,v_gene,j_gene,abundance,d_gene,CDR3nt,CDR3aa
12,TRBV6-5,TRBJ1-2,.,TRBD1,TGTGCCAGCAGGACAGGGGCCTATGGCTACACCTTC,CASRTGAYGYTF
15,TRBV7-2,TRBJ2-7,.,TRBD2,TGTGCCAGCAGCTTTTTACTAGCGGGGCCCTACGAGCAGTACTTC,CASSFLLAGPYEQYF
16,TRBV15,TRBJ2-7,.,.,TGTGCCACCAGCAGAGATCAGGGGGGACTCTCCTACGAGCAGTACTTC,CATSRDQGGLSYEQYF
17,TRBV4-1,TRBJ2-7,.,.,TGCGCCAGCAGCCAAGATTTTAGGTGGGAGCGGATCTACGAGCAGTACTTC,CASSQDFRWERIYEQYF
14,TRBV10-1,TRBJ1-1,.,.,TGCGTCAGCAGTGGAAAGGGAAAAGGGGGTGAAGCTTTCTTT,CVSSGKGKGGEAFF
14,TRBV18,TRBJ2-5,.,.,TGTGCCAGCTCACCACCGTACAGGGAAGAGACCCAGTACTTC,CASSPPYREETQYF
17,TRBV11-3,TRBJ2-2,.,TRBD2,TGTGCCAGCAGCTCCCCCGGACTAGCGGGGAACACCGGGGAGCTGTTTTTT,CASSSPGLAGNTGELFF
12,TRBV2,TRBJ2-7,.,.,TGTGCCAGCAGCCCGACAGCCTACGAGCAGTACTTC,CASSPTAYEQYF
19,TRBV15,TRBJ1-5,.,TRBD1,TGTGCCACCAGCAGATCGTACTACAACCGGGACAGGGCACATCAGCCCCAGCATTTT,CATSRSYYNRDRAHQPQHF
16,TRBV19,TRBJ1-5,once,.,TGTGCCAGTAGTATTGTAGGGGGGGGCGGAAATCAGCCCCAGCATTTT,CASSIVGGGGNQPQHF
13,TRBV7-7,TRBJ2-1,.,.,TGTGCCAGCAGCCTCGACAGAAACAATGAGCAGTTCTTC,CASSLDRNNEQFF
15,TRBV2,TRBJ2-6,.,TRBD1,TGTGCCAGCAGCCAGACAGGGTACGGGGCCAACGTCCTGACTTTC,CASSQTGYGANVLTF
15,TRBV14,TRBJ2-1,.,TRBD1,TGTGCCAGCAGCTCCGGGACAGGGATTAGCAATGAGCAGTTCTTC,CASSSGTGISNEQFF
17,TRBV7-2,TRBJ2-1,.,TRBD2,TGTGCCAGCAGCCACAGAGTAACTAGCGGGCATTACAATGAGCAGTTCTTC,CASSHRVTSGHYNEQFF
14,TRBV6-1,TRBJ2-2,.,.,TGTGCCAGCAGTGAGGGCCCGGAGGGCGGGGAGCTGTTTTTT,CASSEGPEGGELFF
14,TRBV6-6,TRBJ2-1,.,TRBD2,TGTGCCAGCAGCCAGACGACTAGCGGCGGTGAGCAGTTCTTC,CASSQTTSGGEQFF
17,TRBV10-2,TRBJ1-4,.,TRBD1,TGCGCCAGCAGTGATTTCCTGGACAGGGTGACTAATGAAAAACTGTTTTTT,CASSDFLDRVTNEKLFF
11,TRBV25-1,TRBJ2-7,.,.,TGTGCCAGCACAGGGTACTACGAGCAGTACTTC,CASTGYYEQYF
15,TRBV11-2,TRBJ2-1,.,TRBD1,TGTGCCAGCAGTCAATCCGGACAGGGCGGGGATGAGCAGTTCTTC,CASSQSGQGGDEQFF
17,TRBV27,TRBJ2-1,once,.,TGTGCCAGCAGGGGGGGGGCTAGCGTCAGCTCCTACAATGAGCAGTTCTTC,CASRGGASVSSYNEQFF
15,TRBV18,TRBJ1-3,few,.,TGTGCCAGCTCAGAAGGGGTCAACTCTGGAAACACCATATATTTT,CASSEGVNSGNTIYF
13,TRBV18,TRBJ1-1,.,.,TGTGCCAGCTCTCAAGGGGGTAACACTGAAGCTTTCTTT,CASSQGGNTEAFF
15,TRBV7-9,TRBJ1-6,once,.,TGTGCCAGCAGCTTAGGTCCTTTCAGTACCTCACCCCTCCACTTT,CASSLGPFSTSPLHF
16,TRBV5-4,TRBJ1-4,.,.,TGTGCCAGCAGCTTGGGAGGTCTTGCAACTAATGAAAAACTGTTTTTT,CASSLGGLATNEKLFF
15,TRBV12-5,TRBJ2-5,.,TRBD1,TGTGCTAGTGGTTTGACAGGGGGACGGGAAGAGACCCAGTACTTC,CASGLTGGREETQYF
13,TRBV4-1,TRBJ2-7,.,.,TGCGCCAGCAGCTTCCCACAGGGCTACGAGCAGTACTTC,CASSFPQGYEQYF
14,TRBV10-1,TRBJ2-5,.,.,TGCGCCAGCAGTGAGGAACTAGCAGGGGAGACCCAGTACTTC,CASSEELAGETQYF
13,TRBV5-1,TRBJ1-2,.,.,TGCGCCAGCAGCATGGACAGTAACTATGGCTACACCTTC,CASSMDSNYGYTF
16,TRBV19,TRBJ1-5,.,.,TGTGCCAGTACTCGGGGGAGGGGCGCGGGCAATCAGCCCCAGCATTTT,CASTRGRGAGNQPQHF
14,TRBV10-3,TRBJ1-5,few,.,TGTGCCATCAGTGAGGTACAGGGTAATCAGCCCCAGCATTTT,CAISEVQGNQPQHF
15,TRBV5-1,TRBJ2-1,.,TRBD2,TGCGCCAGCACCATTAGCGGGACTACAAACAATGAGCAGTTCTTC,CASTISGTTNNEQFF
18,TRBV19,TRBJ1-5,.,TRBD1,TGTGCCAGTAAGAATCTCGGGACAGGGGGCAGGATAGTTCAGCCCCAGCATTTT,CASKNLGTGGRIVQPQHF
14,TRBV6-5,TRBJ1-4,.,TRBD1,TGTGCCAGCAGTTACACCGTAGACAGGGGAAAACTGTTTTTT,CASSYTVDRGKLFF
15,TRBV7-9,TRBJ2-1,.,TRBD1,TGTGCCAGCAGCTCGCGGGGACAGGTGAACAATGAGCAGTTCTTC,CASSSRGQVNNEQFF
14,TRBV2,TRBJ2-5,.,.,TGTGCCAGCAGGGGCCCCGAGTACCAAGAGACCCAGTACTTC,CASRGPEYQETQYF
14,TRBV19,TRBJ1-1,.,.,TGTGCCAGTAGTTTCGCGGGGTTCCAGACTGAAGCTTTCTTT,CASSFAGFQTEAFF
15,TRBV19,TRBJ1-5,.,TRBD1,TGTGCCAGTAGTATGGGACAGGGGGCTTATCAGCCCCAGCATTTT,CASSMGQGAYQPQHF
15,TRBV7-9,TRBJ1-2,.,TRBD1,TGTTCCAGCAGCTCGGACAGGGTGGAGTTACGTGGCTACACCTTC,CSSSSDRVELRGYTF
16,TRBV18,TRBJ1-2,.,TRBD1,TGTGCCAGCTCACCCTCCCGAGGGGGCGGTAACTATGGCTACACCTTC,CASSPSRGGGNYGYTF
15,TRBV6-4,TRBJ2-5,few,TRBD2,TGTGCCAGCAGTGACCAAGCGGGGGGGCGAGAGACCCAGTACTTC,CASSDQAGGRETQYF
16,TRBV28,TRBJ1-5,.,.,TGTGCCAGCAGTTTATCGGGGGGCTTGGGCAATCAGCCCCAGCATTTT,CASSLSGGLGNQPQHF
13,TRBV7-9,TRBJ1-2,once,.,TGTGCCAGCAGCTCGCGGGACGTCTATGGCTACACCTTC,CASSSRDVYGYTF
16,TRBV19,TRBJ1-2,once,.,TGTGCCAGTAGTATGAGCAGGATTCTTATTAACTATGGCTACACCTTC,CASSMSRILINYGYTF
15,TRBV5-3,TRBJ1-2,.,TRBD1,TGTGCCAGAAGCTTGAGAGGGGGCAGAGACTATGGCTACACCTTC,CARSLRGGRDYGYTF
16,TRBV18,TRBJ1-5,.,.,TGTGCCAGCTCACCAACCAGGACACAAGTTGGCCAGCCCCAGCATTTT,CASSPTRTQVGQPQHF
15,TRBV18,TRBJ1-1,.,TRBD1,TGTGCCAGCTCACCTGAAACAGGGGGAAGCACTGAAGCTTTCTTT,CASSPETGGSTEAFF
14,TRBV6-1,TRBJ1-5,.,.,TGTGCCAGCAGGGATCCGGGAGGCTATCAGCCCCAGCATTTT,CASRDPGGYQPQHF
15,TRBV5-1,TRBJ1-3,.,.,TGCGCCAGCAGCTTTGCCGGGGGGACTGGAAACACCATATATTTT,CASSFAGGTGNTIYF
12,TRBV2,TRBJ1-2,few,.,TGTGCCACCCGGGTAGGGGACTATGGCTACACCTTC,CATRVGDYGYTF